This T cell receptor beta chain was found in a study of metastatic and nonmetastatic thyroid tumors. Study background: It was across blood and tumor or nodule tissue from malignant and benign thyroid patients that repertoires were compared.

Thyroid surgery was performed in patients who had received no treatment beforehand. Study-wide findings and caveats: Malignant thyroid tumors reportedly exceeded benign nodules significantly in TCR beta diversity, with the difference appearing in blood and tumor.

Authors' methods: Between-group CDR3 differences, defined by clinicopathological status, yielded a distant-metastasis classifier for papillary thyroid cancer. TCRdb reanalyzed the PCR reads with MiXCR. The V and J calls and clone size are TCRdb's, not the authors'. The sample contains tens of thousands of clones, approximately 25% of which appear only once. The germline CDR1 and CDR2 sequences are SGHRS and YFSETQ. CDR3 length equals 14 residues. The V gene lost 5 bases and the J gene lost 0 bases, with 8 bases spanning the gap. Concerning this clone itself: Its target is unknown.

The sequencing sample was made of tumor tissue. The chain joins TRBV5-1 to TRBJ1-4; D unclear. This TCR was sampled from a female donor with papillary thyroid cancer or a benign thyroid nodule (not recorded which). Some clones in this sample may be carry-over from other donors' samples. CDR3 nucleotide sequence: TGCGCCAGCAGACCGGGTGCAACTAATGAAAAACTGTTTTTT. Protein sequence: CASRPGATNEKLFF.